The T cell receptor (beta chain) described here comes from a study of Tregs in tolerant kidney transplant recipients. Study results and caveats: No direct test of biological reproducibility was done here.

In regard to this clone: Its target is unknown.

CDR3 length equals 14 residues. Germline CDR1 and CDR2: SEHNR and FQNEAQ (reference sequence). V lost 4 bases and J lost 3, with 13 bases in between. Unstimulated regulatory T cells (CD4+CD25+CD127-), CD4+CD25- non-regulatory cells, CD4 and CD8 cells were FACS-sorted from thawed PBMCs. Generated by immunoSEQ multiplex PCR, the TCRdb table keeps only in-frame clones and is missing some. The table shows 110,000 or so clones, with 92% occurring only once. J is TRBJ2-7 and V is TRBV7-9; D is unclear. Sequenced material: CD4+ T cells from blood. This receptor was taken from a human donor in good health. The CDR3 coding sequence is TGTGCCAGCAGCTCCTATTCTGGGTACTACGAGCAGTACTTC. Its translation: CASSSYSGYYEQYF.